One and the same sample provided the 14 T cell receptor beta chains below, sequenced in a study of T cells in Graves' hyperthyroidism and ophthalmopathy (dated by TCRdb to the late 2010s). Library prep was done by multiplex PCR. The run used an Illumina HiSeq 2000. The TCR beta CDR3 regions were amplified from RNA transcripts. A first-round RT-PCR of the TCR CDR3 used the HTBI primer set with the Qiagen OneStep RT-PCR kit. TCRdb cleaned the public reads at Q25 with fastp, built clones with MiXCR and kept in-frame beta chains. Rows are combined by CDR3 protein, so each entry shows the most common genes and DNA. The sample includes approximately 640,000 distinct CDR3 sequences, with around a sixth observed a single time. The leading ten clones occupy roughly a sixth of the sample. What was sequenced was blood. The receptors originated from a man aged 45-65 years with Graves' hyperthyroidism.

This clonotype was observed many times. This chain's CDR3 is CASSPPDRASYEQYF. The CDR3, as DNA: TGTGCCAGCAGTCCTCCGGACAGGGCCTCCTACGAGCAGTACTTC. The rearrangement joins TRBV7-2 to TRBJ2-7; 8 bases match TRBD1. Per germline, CDR1 SGHTA and CDR2 FQGNSA. V lost 6 bases, J lost 0 bases, and 7 bases stayed unmatched. The CDR3 extends over 15 amino acids.

The chain has TRBV20-1 and TRBJ2-7, with D unclear. The CDR3 has 13 amino acids. Between the trimmed V and J ends, which lost 0 bases and 4 bases, there was a span of 10 bases. The germline V gene encodes CDR1 DFQATT and CDR2 SNEGSKA (reference sequence). CDR3 bases: TGCAGTGCTAGAGATATCAGGATATACGAGCAGTACTTC. Its protein product is CSARDIRIYEQYF.

This clonotype occurred once. The chain uses TRBV9 and TRBJ2-7; 7 bases match TRBD1. Germline assignment: CDR1 SGDLS and CDR2 YYNGEE. This CDR3 spans 14 amino acids. Germline trimming cut 3 bases from V and 3 bases from J; bases unmatched to any gene: 6. The CDR3 nucleotides are TGTGCCAGCAGCGCCGGGACAGTCTTCTACGAGCAGTACTTC. Translated: CASSAGTVFYEQYF.

This clonotype was observed a handful of times. V and J are TRBV20-1 and TRBJ2-5, with 9 bases identical to TRBD2. This CDR3 is 13 amino acids long. V lost 3 bases to trimming and J lost 5 bases; unmatched junction nucleotides: 4. Germline-derived CDR1 and CDR2 are DFQATT and SNEGSKA (reference sequence). The CDR3 protein is CSASASGIETQYF. The CDR3 region has the DNA TGCAGTGCTAGCGCTAGCGGGATCGAGACCCAGTACTTC.

The CDR3 nucleotides read TGTGCCAGCAGATGGAGGACTAGCGGGAGTCTCGGCACCGGGGAGCTGTTTTTT. It specifies CASRWRTSGSLGTGELFF. V gene TRBV7-8 combines with J gene TRBJ2-2; the match to TRBD2 covers 13 bases. This CDR3 contains 18 residues. Germline trimming cut 6 bases from V and 4 bases from J; bases unmatched to any gene: 11. From germline, CDR1 is SGHVS and CDR2 FQNEAQ.

This rearrangement joins TRBV4-1 to TRBJ2-7, with D perhaps matching TRBD2 (5 bases). V shed 0 bases and J shed 2 bases, with 11 bases lying between them. The CDR3 loop spans 15 amino acids. Germline CDR1 is MGHRA and CDR2 is YSYEKL. CDR3 in amino acids: CASSQDPSGPYEQYF. The DNA of the CDR3 is TGCGCCAGCAGCCAAGATCCAAGCGGACCCTACGAGCAGTACTTC.

This clonotype has a handful of counts. V usage is TRBV9 and J usage is TRBJ2-1; 8 bases are shared with TRBD2. The CDR3 spans 20 residues. Germline assignment: CDR1 SGDLS and CDR2 YYNGEE. With 5 bases clipped from V and 1 base from J, the junction kept 20 bases outside the gene matches. The CDR3 coding sequence is TGTGCCAGCAGTGCTTCCGGGGGGGGGGCTAGCACTAAATCCTACAATGAGCAGTTCTTC. It codes for CASSASGGGASTKSYNEQFF.

The sample holds a few counts of this clonotype. In DNA, the CDR3 is TGTGCCAGTAGTAAACCGACGGGAGTCGCAGATACGCAGTATTTT. Amino acids: CASSKPTGVADTQYF. The chain links TRBV19 to TRBJ2-3; TRBD2 is a possible D gene (6 bases). Germline CDR1 LNHDA, CDR2 SQIVND (reference sequence). CDR3 length equals 15 residues. V lost 4 bases and J 4 bases, leaving 15 bases between the germline ends. The entire variable domain, with the rest obtained from reference TRBV19 and TRBJ2-3, is as follows: DGGITQSPKYLFRKEGQNVTLSCEQNLNHDAMYWYRQDPGQGLRLIYYSQIVNDFQKGDIAEGYSVSREKKESFPLTVTSAQKNPTAFYLCASSKPTGVADTQYFGPGTRLTVL.

The CDR3 loop is CATSDATSGKYNEQFF. In DNA, the CDR3 is TGTGCCACCAGTGATGCGACTAGCGGTAAATACAATGAGCAGTTCTTC. The rearrangement uses TRBV24-1 and TRBJ2-1; 9 bases line up with TRBD2. The CDR3 is made up of 16 amino acids. Germline V lookup: CDR1 KGHDR, CDR2 SFDVKD. V gave up 3 bases and J gave up 4 bases; unmatched junction bases: 6.

This clonotype showed up just a few times. The J gene is TRBJ2-3, the V gene TRBV20-1; 11 nucleotides align to TRBD2. The CDR3 runs to 18 residues. V was clipped by 4 bases and J by 2 bases; unmatched bases: 14. The germline V gene has CDR1 DFQATT and CDR2 SNEGSKA (reference sequence). In DNA form, the CDR3 reads TGCAGTGCTAACTCACTAGCGGGAGTCCCCTTTTCCACAGATACGCAGTATTTT. As protein: CSANSLAGVPFSTDTQYF.

The chain's CDR3 is CASRGQTNNEQFF. As DNA, the CDR3 is TGTGCCAGCCGGGGACAGACTAACAATGAGCAGTTCTTC. The chain recombines TRBV7-9 with TRBJ2-1; the match to TRBD1 covers 7 bases. V shed 8 bases and J 5 bases; nucleotides not matched to a gene: 6. The CDR3 length is 13 residues. Germline V gene sequence: CDR1 SEHNR, CDR2 FQNEAQ (reference sequence).

The rearrangement joins TRBV14 to TRBJ2-2; D gene unclear. Germline loops: CDR1 SGHDN, CDR2 FVKESK. Trimming removed 3 bases at V and 11 bases at J, with 16 bases between. This CDR3 has 14 residues. CDR3 loop: CASSQKIVVGELFF. The CDR3 DNA sequence: TGTGCCAGCAGCCAGAAGATTGTAGTCGGCGAGCTGTTTTTT.

This sequence joins TRBV6-2 or TRBV6-3 and TRBJ2-7; 8 nucleotides match TRBD2. V shed 6 bases, J shed 2 bases, and the junction held 18 bases outside the gene matches. CDR1 is MNHEY and CDR2 is SVGEGT in the germline V gene. The CDR3 contains 18 residues. CDR3 in DNA: TGTGCCAGCAGCAGGGTAGGGGGTTCTAGCGGGCACCCCTACGAGCAGTACTTC. Protein product: CASSRVGGSSGHPYEQYF.

The sample holds many counts of this clonotype. V usage is TRBV19 and J usage is TRBJ1-5; 11 bases agree with TRBD1. With 6 bases clipped from V and 7 bases from J, the junction kept 8 bases outside the gene matches. The CDR3 is 15 residues long. Germline V gene data show CDR1 as LNHDA and CDR2 as SQIVND (reference sequence). In DNA form, the CDR3 reads TGTGCCAGTAGCCGAGGACAGGGGGCCCGACAGCCCCAGCATTTT. Translated: CASSRGQGARQPQHF.